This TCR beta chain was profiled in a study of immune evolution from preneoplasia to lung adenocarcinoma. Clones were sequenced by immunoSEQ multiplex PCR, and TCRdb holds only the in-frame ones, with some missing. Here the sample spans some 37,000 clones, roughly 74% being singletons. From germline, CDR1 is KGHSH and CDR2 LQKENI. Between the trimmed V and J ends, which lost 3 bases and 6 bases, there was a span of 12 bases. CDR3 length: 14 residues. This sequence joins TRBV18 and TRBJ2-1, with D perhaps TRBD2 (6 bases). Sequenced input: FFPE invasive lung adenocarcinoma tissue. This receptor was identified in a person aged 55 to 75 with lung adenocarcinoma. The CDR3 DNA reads TGTGCCAGCTCACCGGGGGGAGGTTCCAATGAGCAGTTCTTC. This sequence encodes CASSPGGGSNEQFF.